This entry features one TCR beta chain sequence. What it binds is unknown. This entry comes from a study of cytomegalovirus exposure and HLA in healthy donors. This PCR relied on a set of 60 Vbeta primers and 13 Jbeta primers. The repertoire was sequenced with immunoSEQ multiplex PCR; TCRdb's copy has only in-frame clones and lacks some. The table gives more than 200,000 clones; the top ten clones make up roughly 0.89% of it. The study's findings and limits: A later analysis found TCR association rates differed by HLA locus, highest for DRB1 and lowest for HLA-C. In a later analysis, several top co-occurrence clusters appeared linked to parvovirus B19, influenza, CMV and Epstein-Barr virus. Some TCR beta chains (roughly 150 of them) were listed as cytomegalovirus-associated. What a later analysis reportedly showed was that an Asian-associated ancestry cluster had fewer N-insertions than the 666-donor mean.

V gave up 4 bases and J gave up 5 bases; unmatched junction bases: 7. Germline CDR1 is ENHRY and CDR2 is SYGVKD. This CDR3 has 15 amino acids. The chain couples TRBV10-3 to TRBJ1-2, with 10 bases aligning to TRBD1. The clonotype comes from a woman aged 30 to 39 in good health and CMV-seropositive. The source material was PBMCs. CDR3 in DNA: TGTGCCATCAGTGCGGACAGGGGGAAAGGATATGGCTACACCTTC. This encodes CAISADRGKGYGYTF.